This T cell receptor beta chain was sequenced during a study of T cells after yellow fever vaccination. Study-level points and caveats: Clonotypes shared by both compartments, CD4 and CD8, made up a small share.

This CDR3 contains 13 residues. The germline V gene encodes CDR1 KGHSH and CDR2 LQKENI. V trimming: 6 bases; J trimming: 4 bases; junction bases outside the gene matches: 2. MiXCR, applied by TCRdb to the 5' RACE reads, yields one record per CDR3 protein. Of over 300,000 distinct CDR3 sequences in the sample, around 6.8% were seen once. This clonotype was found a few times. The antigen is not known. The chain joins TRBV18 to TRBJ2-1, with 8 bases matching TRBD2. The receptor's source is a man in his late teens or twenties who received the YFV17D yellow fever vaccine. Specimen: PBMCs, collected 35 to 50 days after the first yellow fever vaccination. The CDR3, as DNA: TGTGCCAGCTCCGGGGGGGAATACAATGAGCAGTTCTTC. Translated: CASSGGEYNEQFF.